The clone carrying this T cell receptor (beta chain) was counted a few times. What it binds is unknown. The data are from a study of beta chain features in type 1 diabetes. Study outcomes and limitations: Patients' naive, central memory and Treg TCRB repertoires seemed closer to one another than those of healthy donors. Sequencing from cDNA could over-represent high-TCR-expressing cells.

Since all of the isolated RNA was reverse transcribed, expressed TCRB transcripts were what got sequenced. Sequenced by immunoSEQ multiplex PCR; TCRdb stores in-frame clones only, minus some. The table includes around 500,000 clones, more than 9.5% detected once. Sorting of CD4+ naive, central memory, regulatory and stem cell-like memory cells was performed via CD45RO/CCR7/CD25/CD127/CD95/CD27. Sorted populations were all over 95% pure. The CDR3 sequence is 18 residues long. Germline values: CDR1 SGHVS, CDR2 FQNEAQ. V lost 5 bases to trimming and J lost 1 base, with 24 bases between them. This clonotype was obtained from a woman aged 18-29 years in good health. The sequenced sample consisted of naive CD4+ T cells from blood. The chain is built from TRBV7-8 and TRBJ2-7, with D possibly matching TRBD2 (7 bases). CDR3 sequence (DNA): TGTGCCAGCAGCCGTGCCGGCACAGGGAGGGAAGGGTCCTACGAGCAGTACTTC. Amino acid sequence: CASSRAGTGREGSYEQYF.